Listed here are 17 T cell receptor beta chains from one sample, sequenced in a study of T cell repertoires in cytomegalovirus infection. One entry per CDR3 protein results from TCRdb running MiXCR on the reads. The data show about 740,000 distinct CDR3 sequences, 35% seen once. The sequenced material came from PBMCs. All receptors derive from a human donor in good health (CMV status not recorded). Some clones in this sample may be carry-over from other donors' samples.

This clonotype was detected once. J is TRBJ1-4 and V is TRBV7-6; TRBD1 matches at 8 bases. The CDR3 length is 15 residues. V gave up 6 bases and J gave up 6 bases; unmatched junction bases: 9. CDR1 is SGHVS, CDR2 FNYEAQ, per germline. CDR3 residues: CASSQPGGADEKLFF. DNA for the CDR3: TGTGCCAGCAGTCAACCAGGGGGCGCAGATGAAAAACTGTTTTTT.

Remarks on this clonotype: Germline is not matched at one junction end, which may reflect a read error. The chain couples TRBV28 to TRBJ1-5; 8 bases match TRBD1. The germline gives CDR1 MDHEN, CDR2 SYDVKM. The CDR3 has 15 amino acids. The chain's CDR3 is CASILWGQEDQPQHF. The CDR3 DNA reads TGTGCCAGCATTTTATGGGGACAGGAAGATCAGCCCCAGCATTTT.

The V and J genes are TRBV29-1 and TRBJ1-5; D possibly corresponds to TRBD1 (6 bases). V lost 7 bases, J lost 5 bases, and 21 bases lay in between. Germline V gene data show CDR1 as SQVTM and CDR2 as ANQGSEA. There are 15 residues in the CDR3. CDR3 in amino acids: CSALSGQGLDQPQHF. CDR3 sequence (DNA): TGCAGCGCGCTATCGGGACAAGGGTTAGATCAGCCCCAGCATTTT.

This clonotype was found many times. This sequence joins TRBV7-4 and TRBJ2-7; the D is unclear. CDR1 is SGHVT and CDR2 is SQSDAQ in the germline V gene. Trimming cost V 0 bases and J 5 bases, with 17 bases left between them. This CDR3 is 16 amino acids long. CDR3 sequence (DNA): TGTGCCAGCAGCTTAGCATCCCAGCTAGAGCTTCACGAGCAGTACTTC. It yields the protein CASSLASQLELHEQYF.

This clonotype has a handful of counts. The rearrangement joins TRBV20-1 to TRBJ2-1; 13 bases match TRBD2. The CDR3 consists of 17 residues. The germline V gene has CDR1 DFQATT and CDR2 SNEGSKA (reference sequence). Trimming cost V 6 bases and J 0 bases; bases outside gene matches: 8. CDR3 bases: TGCAGTGCCCCGGGACTAGCGGGACCTATCTCCTACAATGAGCAGTTCTTC. Its translation is CSAPGLAGPISYNEQFF.

The rearrangement links TRBV5-5 to TRBJ1-5; tentatively, D is TRBD1 (5 bases). This CDR3 contains 15 residues. The germline gives CDR1 SGHKS, CDR2 YYEKEE (reference sequence). Trimming left V 4 bases short and J 6 bases short, with 17 bases between. The CDR3 nucleotides are TGTGCCAGCAGCCTGGCAGGGACGGGGCGTCAGCCCCAGCATTTT. Protein sequence: CASSLAGTGRQPQHF.

The chain recombines TRBV19 with TRBJ1-2; no firm D call. The germline V gene encodes CDR1 LNHDA and CDR2 SQIVND (reference sequence). V gave up 8 bases and J gave up 4 bases, with 23 bases separating them. The CDR3 contains 16 residues. Written as DNA, the CDR3 is TGTGCCAGTCCGAAAACACCTAGGGCCCCAGGCTATGGCTACACCTTC. Translation: CASPKTPRAPGYGYTF. Combining the CDR3 with reference TRBV19 and TRBJ1-2 gives the whole variable domain DGGITQSPKYLFRKEGQNVTLSCEQNLNHDAMYWYRQDPGQGLRLIYYSQIVNDFQKGDIAEGYSVSREKKESFPLTVTSAQKNPTAFYLCASPKTPRAPGYGYTFGSGTRLTVV.

The chain combines TRBV20-1 with TRBJ1-2; D is ambiguous. Germline values: CDR1 DFQATT, CDR2 SNEGSKA (reference sequence). Deletions cut 4 bases from V and 5 bases from J, with 11 bases between. CDR3 length: 12 residues. The CDR3 sequence: CSATLRDYGYTF. CDR3 coding DNA: TGCAGTGCTACGCTTAGAGATTATGGCTACACCTTC.

This clonotype was recorded once. The chain is built from TRBV11-2 and TRBJ1-1; D not certain. CDR1 and CDR2 from the germline V gene are SGHAT and FQNNGV. There are 11 residues in the CDR3. Trimming removed 8 bases from V and 1 base from J, with 5 bases in between. CDR3 in amino acids: CASQTNTEAFF. For the CDR3, the DNA is TGTGCCAGCCAGACGAACACTGAAGCTTTCTTT.

The chain couples TRBV2 to TRBJ2-5, with a tentative D call TRBD2 (6 bases). Trimming left V 6 bases short and J 2 bases short, with 28 bases between. Germline V gives CDR1 SNHLY, CDR2 FYNNEI. This CDR3 contains 19 residues. CDR3 coding DNA: TGTGCCAGCAGGGCCCCATTGGGGCGGGGATTGGCCAAACAAGAGACCCAGTACTTC. As protein: CASRAPLGRGLAKQETQYF.

The V and J genes are TRBV12-3 or TRBV12-4 and TRBJ1-6; no definite D call. Trimming took off 1 base at V and 5 bases at J, with 6 bases between the two ends. The CDR3 totals 14 residues. CDR3 residues: CASSLGSHNSPLHF. DNA of the CDR3: TGTGCCAGCAGTTTAGGCAGCCATAATTCACCCCTCCACTTT.

As regards this clonotype: A much bigger clone sits one base away, suggesting this may be a read error. The rearrangement joins TRBV6-5 to TRBJ2-7; possibly TRBD1 for D (6 bases). CDR1 is MNHEY, CDR2 SVGAGI, per germline. The CDR3 has 16 residues. The CDR3, as DNA: TGTGCCCGCAGTTACCTCCGGTTGGGACACCCGTACGAGCAGTACTTC. This gives the protein CARSYLRLGHPYEQYF.

A remark on this clonotype: Given the absence of the conserved phenylalanine or tryptophan at the CDR3 end, a read error is likely. The chain carries TRBV28 and TRBJ1-4; D ambiguous. The germline gives CDR1 MDHEN, CDR2 SYDVKM. The length of the CDR3 is 11 residues. In DNA, the CDR3 is TGTTCCAGCAGTTTCTATGAAAAACTGTTTTTG. This translates into CSSSFYEKLFL.

The rearrangement joins TRBV12-3 or TRBV12-4 to TRBJ1-2; TRBD1 matches 9 bases. The CDR3 sequence is 17 residues long. The trim removed 5 bases at V and 4 bases at J, leaving 14 bases unmatched. The CDR3 DNA reads TGTGCCAGCAGTGGGGTAGGACAGGGGTTTTCGAGCTATGGCTACACCTTC. Residues: CASSGVGQGFSSYGYTF.

The chain is built from TRBV7-2 and TRBJ1-1; 7 nucleotides agree with TRBD1. The CDR3 contains 13 residues. Germline lookup yields CDR1 SGHTA and CDR2 FQGNSA. V was clipped by 6 bases and J by 1 base; unmatched bases: 2. CDR3 sequence (DNA): TGTGCCAGCAGGACAGGGTGGAACACTGAAGCTTTCTTT. Its translation is CASRTGWNTEAFF. Full variable domain (outside the CDR3, taken from reference TRBV7-2 and TRBJ1-1): GAGVSQSPSNKVTEKGKDVELRCDPISGHTALYWYRQSLGQGLEFLIYFQGNSAPDKSGLPSDRFSAERTGGSVSTLTIQRTQQEDSAVYLCASRTGWNTEAFFGQGTRLTVV.

This clonotype was counted at least ten times. The rearrangement joins TRBV7-2 to TRBJ1-5; 9 bases align to TRBD1. The germline gives CDR1 SGHTA, CDR2 FQGNSA. The CDR3 totals 15 residues. Trimming took 1 base from V and 5 from J; bases not matched to a gene: 3. CDR3 residues: CASSLGGQGYQPQHF. The CDR3 coding sequence is TGTGCCAGCAGCTTAGGTGGACAGGGGTATCAGCCCCAGCATTTT.

In its sample, this clonotype was seen a few times. This chain links TRBV6-6 with TRBJ2-7; 7 bases line up with TRBD1. Trimming took 2 bases from V and 5 from J; bases not matched to a gene: 9. Looked up from germline, CDR1 is MNHNY and CDR2 is SVGAGI (reference sequence). This CDR3 has 15 residues. The CDR3 is CASSYTVQGWNEQYF. The CDR3 coding sequence is TGTGCCAGCAGTTACACGGTACAGGGGTGGAACGAGCAGTACTTC.